Here is one T cell receptor (beta chain) with its context. A single heparinised draw of around 0.11 L on average was taken per donor. Sorting with CD45RO/CCR7/CD25/CD127/CD95/CD27 yielded naive, central memory, regulatory and stem-like memory CD4+ cells. The junction had 9 bases not matched to a gene; V was cut back by 4 bases and J by 1 base. CDR1 is SGHRS and CDR2 is YFSETQ in the germline V gene. The CDR3 extends over 16 amino acids. Sequencing targeted expressed TCRB transcripts, as all isolated RNA had been reverse transcribed. Some clones are missing from TCRdb's copy, which holds only in-frame ones; the method was immunoSEQ multiplex PCR. The data hold about 44,000 clones, with roughly 56% observed a single time. The sample belongs to a study of beta chain features in type 1 diabetes.

The clonotype comes from a woman under 30 in good health. Sequencing was performed on Tregs from blood. V gene TRBV5-1 combines with J gene TRBJ2-3; 7 nucleotides agree with TRBD2. The CDR3 loop is CASSPQVTSGTDTQYF. CDR3 bases: TGCGCCAGCAGCCCCCAGGTTACTAGCGGCACAGATACGCAGTATTTT.